This T cell receptor beta chain was identified in a study of blood T cells in healthy people across ages. Sample-barcoded 5' priming and a J-beta primer mix drove a second PCR of roughly 7 to 11 cycles. TCRdb processed the 5' RACE reads anew with MiXCR; each CDR3 protein has one entry. The data hold roughly 1 million distinct CDR3 sequences, with around 25% observed a single time. CDR3 length equals 17 residues. The ends lost 6 bases at V and 0 bases at J; junction bases unmatched: 13. CDR1 and CDR2 (germline): MDHEN, SYDVKM. The sample was also linked to a second study, of T cells of mothers and their children. That publication notes: During the second PCR, the M1S primer introduced sample barcodes along with 2-4 random nucleotides.

The rearrangement uses TRBV28 and TRBJ2-5; 7 nucleotides align to TRBD1. The sequenced sample was blood. The receptor was isolated from a girl aged 2-10 years in good health. This chain's CDR3 is CASSLGQAAPDQETQYF. The CDR3 DNA follows: TGTGCCAGCAGCCTAGGACAGGCTGCACCAGACCAAGAGACCCAGTACTTC.